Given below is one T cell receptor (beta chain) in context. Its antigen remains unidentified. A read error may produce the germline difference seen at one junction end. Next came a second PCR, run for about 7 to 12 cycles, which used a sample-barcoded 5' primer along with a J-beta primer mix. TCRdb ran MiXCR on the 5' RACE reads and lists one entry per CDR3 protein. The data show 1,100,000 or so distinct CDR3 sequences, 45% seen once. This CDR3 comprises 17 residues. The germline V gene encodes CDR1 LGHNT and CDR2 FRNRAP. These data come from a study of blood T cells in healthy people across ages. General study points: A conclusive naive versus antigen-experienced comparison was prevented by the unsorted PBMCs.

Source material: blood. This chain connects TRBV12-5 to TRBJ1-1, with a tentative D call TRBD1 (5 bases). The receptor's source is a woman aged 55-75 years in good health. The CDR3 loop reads CASGLGPGLGVNTEAFF. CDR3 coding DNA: TGTGCTAGCGGTTTGGGCCCCGGGTTAGGGGTGAACACTGAAGCTTTCTTT. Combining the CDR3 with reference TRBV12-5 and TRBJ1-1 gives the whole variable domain DARVTQTPRHKVTEMGQEVTMRCQPILGHNTVFWYRQTMMQGLELLAYFRNRAPLDDSGMPKDRFSAEMPDATLATLKIQPSEPRDSAVYFCASGLGPGLGVNTEAFFGQGTRLTVV.